The source of this TCR beta chain is a study of glioma-infiltrating T cells. This clonotype was seen repeatedly, ten times or more. The CDR3 loop spans 14 amino acids. From germline, CDR1 is MNHEY and CDR2 SMNVEV (reference sequence). With V trimmed by 4 bases and J by 9 bases, 7 bases remained unmatched. TCR alpha and beta CDR3 regions were amplified from RNA using iRepertoire nested multiplex PCR. Input was roughly 100-450 ng of tissue mRNA or PBMC total RNA. Via MiXCR, TCRdb re-called the multiplex PCR reads, giving one row per CDR3 protein. The data show under 130,000 distinct CDR3 sequences, around 29% seen once.

The source of this sequence is a human donor with low-grade glioma or glioblastoma, undergoing nonglioma brain surgery, or in good health (not recorded which). This rearrangement joins TRBV27 to TRBJ2-1, with TRBD2 matching over 9 bases. The sample consisted of glioma tissue, nonneoplastic brain tissue, or PBMCs (not recorded which). The CDR3, as DNA: TGTGCCAGCAGTTCGGGACTAGCTTGGGGTGAGCAGTTCTTC. It is translated as CASSSGLAWGEQFF.